This TCR beta chain was sequenced in a study of patients and donors after allogeneic stem cell transplantation. TCRdb redid the calling of the RT-PCR reads with MiXCR, one entry per CDR3 protein. In the table there are about a million distinct CDR3 sequences, more than 15% of which are singletons. V trimming: 4 bases; J trimming: 1 base; junction bases outside the gene matches: 10. The CDR3 totals 16 residues. Germline V gene lookup returns CDR1 SGHNT and CDR2 YYREEE (reference sequence). Sequenced sample: blood, either unsorted or a sorted T cell fraction (not recorded which). The chain has TRBV5-4 and TRBJ1-1; 7 nucleotides agree with TRBD1. This TCR was recovered from a human donor who was either an allogeneic HSCT recipient or a stem cell or donor lymphocyte infusion donor (not recorded which). It is not recorded whose cells these are; they may come from a transplant donor. The CDR3: CASSGARGTANTEAFF. DNA for the CDR3: TGTGCCAGCAGCGGCGCGAGAGGGACAGCGAACACTGAAGCTTTCTTT.